A selection of T cell receptor beta chains follows, all from one sample in a study of CD8 T cells in Susac syndrome. TCRdb re-derived calls from the immunoSEQ multiplex PCR reads in MiXCR, one entry per CDR3 protein. The table includes 55,000 to 85,000 distinct CDR3 sequences, around 96% detected once. Sample: CD4+ T cells from PBMCs. Every receptor here comes from a human donor with multiple sclerosis. Each CDR3 is given with its conserved first and last residue. The order of the fields is CDR3 DNA, CDR3 protein, CDR3 length, J gene, V gene, clone size, D gene. The D gene is left open where the match is weak. Size is stated for part of the rows, as once, few or many counts, or as a class when the clone is expanded.

TGCAGCGTCCGTCTGGGGGTCGGCAATCAGCCCCAGGATTTT,CSVRLGVGNQPQDF,14,TRBJ1-5,TRBV29-1,NA,NA
TGTGCCAGCAGCCAGAAGATTGGAGGGGCCGGCGGGGAGCTGTTTTTT,CASSQKIGGAGGELFF,16,TRBJ2-2,TRBV14,NA,NA
TGTGCCAGCATCGGACAGGGCTATGACTATGGCTACACCTTC,CASIGQGYDYGYTF,14,TRBJ1-2,TRBV6-2/TRBV6-3,NA,TRBD1
TGTGCCAGCAGCGCAGACGGTTGGGGCTATGGCTACACCTTC,CASSADGWGYGYTF,14,TRBJ1-2,TRBV7-9,NA,NA
TGCGCCAGCAGCGTAGACTCCTACGAGCAGTACTTC,CASSVDSYEQYF,12,TRBJ2-7,TRBV5-1,NA,NA
TGCAGCGTTGAAGCCCCGGGACAGGGGTGGTACGAGCAGTACTTC,CSVEAPGQGWYEQYF,15,TRBJ2-7,TRBV29-1,NA,TRBD1
TGCAGTGCTCCGGGACAGGGTCAAGAGACCCAGTACTTC,CSAPGQGQETQYF,13,TRBJ2-5,TRBV20-1,NA,TRBD1
TGCAGTGCTAGCACCGACAGGGGTGGCGAGACCCAGTACTTC,CSASTDRGGETQYF,14,TRBJ2-5,TRBV20-1,NA,TRBD1
TGCGCCAGCAGCTTGGCACAGGGGAGCGGTGAAAAACTGTTTTTT,CASSLAQGSGEKLFF,15,TRBJ1-4,TRBV5-1,NA,TRBD1
TGTGCCAGCAGCTTATCCGCCCTAGCGGGGGGGCCTTTACGCTCCTACAATGAGCAGTTCTTC,CASSLSALAGGPLRSYNEQFF,21,TRBJ2-1,TRBV7-6,NA,TRBD2
TGCAGTGCTAGAGAGGGCAGGGGGTACGAGACCCAGTACTTC,CSAREGRGYETQYF,14,TRBJ2-5,TRBV20-1,NA,TRBD1
TGTGCCAGTAAGACAGGCGCCGACTACAATGAGCAGTTCTTC,CASKTGADYNEQFF,14,TRBJ2-1,TRBV6-5,NA,NA
TGTGCCAGCAGCTTAGGCGGCGGAATTACAGATACGCAGTATTTT,CASSLGGGITDTQYF,15,TRBJ2-3,TRBV7-2,NA,NA
TGTGCCAGCAGTCCCGGACAGGCGAACAATCAGCCCCAGCATTTT,CASSPGQANNQPQHF,15,TRBJ1-5,TRBV12-3/TRBV12-4,NA,TRBD1
TGCAGTGCGAGGGACAGGGGGAAGGAGACCCAGTACTTC,CSARDRGKETQYF,13,TRBJ2-5,TRBV20-1,NA,TRBD1
TGTGCCAGCAGCTTAGTAGCGGGGGGCACAGATACGCAGTATTTT,CASSLVAGGTDTQYF,15,TRBJ2-3,TRBV11-3,NA,TRBD2
TGTGCCAGCGCGTCCCCCACAGGACCTGAAAAACTGTTTTTT,CASASPTGPEKLFF,14,TRBJ1-4,TRBV27,NA,NA
TGTGCCAGCACGTATAGCGGGGGCTCCTACAATGAGCAGTTCTTC,CASTYSGGSYNEQFF,15,TRBJ2-1,TRBV7-2,once,TRBD2